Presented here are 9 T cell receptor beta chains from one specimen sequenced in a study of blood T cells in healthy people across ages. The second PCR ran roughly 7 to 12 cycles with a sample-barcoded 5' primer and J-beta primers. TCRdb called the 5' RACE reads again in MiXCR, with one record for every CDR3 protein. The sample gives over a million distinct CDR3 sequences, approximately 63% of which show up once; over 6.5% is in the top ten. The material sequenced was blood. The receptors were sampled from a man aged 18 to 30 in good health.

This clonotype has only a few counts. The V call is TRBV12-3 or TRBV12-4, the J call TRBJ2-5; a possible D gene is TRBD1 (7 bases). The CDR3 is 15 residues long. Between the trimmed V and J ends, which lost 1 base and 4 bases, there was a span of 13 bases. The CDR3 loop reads CASSLVRGRGETQYF. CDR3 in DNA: TGTGCCAGCAGTTTAGTTAGGGGGCGGGGAGAGACCCAGTACTTC.

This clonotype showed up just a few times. The CDR3 reads CAISEANQPANYGYTF. The CDR3 DNA sequence: TGTGCCATCAGTGAGGCGAATCAGCCGGCTAACTATGGCTACACCTTC. This sequence joins TRBV10-3 and TRBJ1-2; D unresolved. Per germline, CDR1 ENHRY and CDR2 SYGVKD. The CDR3 has 16 residues. The V and J ends lost 2 bases and 0 bases respectively, with 13 bases between them.

The CDR3 DNA sequence: TGTGCCAGCAGTTACTCCACCCAGGGCTACGAGCAGTACTTC. Translated: CASSYSTQGYEQYF. The chain carries TRBV6-5 and TRBJ2-7; TRBD1 is a possible D gene (5 bases). V lost 0 bases and J lost 3, with 9 bases in between. In germline, CDR1 is MNHEY, CDR2 SVGAGI. The CDR3 contains 14 residues.

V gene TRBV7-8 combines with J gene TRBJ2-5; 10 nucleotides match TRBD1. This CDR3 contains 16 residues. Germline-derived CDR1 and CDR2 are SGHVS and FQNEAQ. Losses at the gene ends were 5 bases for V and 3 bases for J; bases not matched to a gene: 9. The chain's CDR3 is CASSLPGTGDKETQYF. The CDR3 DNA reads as TGTGCCAGCAGCCTACCCGGGACAGGGGACAAAGAGACCCAGTACTTC.

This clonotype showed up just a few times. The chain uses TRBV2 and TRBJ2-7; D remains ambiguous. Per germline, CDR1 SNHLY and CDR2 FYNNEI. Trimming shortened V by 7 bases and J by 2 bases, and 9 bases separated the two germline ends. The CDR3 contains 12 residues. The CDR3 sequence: CASMSPPYEQYF. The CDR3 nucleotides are TGTGCCAGCATGAGCCCCCCCTACGAGCAGTACTTC.

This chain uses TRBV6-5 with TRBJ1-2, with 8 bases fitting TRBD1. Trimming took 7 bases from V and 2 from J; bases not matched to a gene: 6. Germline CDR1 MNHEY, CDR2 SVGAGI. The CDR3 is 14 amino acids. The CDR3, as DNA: TGTGCCAGCACAACAAGACAGGGGAACTATGGCTACACCTTC. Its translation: CASTTRQGNYGYTF.

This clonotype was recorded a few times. CDR3 region: CATSSLSGGGSYEQFF. CDR3 sequence (DNA): TGTGCCACCAGTTCTTTGTCGGGCGGGGGGTCCTATGAGCAGTTCTTC. The chain has TRBV24-1 and TRBJ2-1, with TRBD2 matching over 8 bases. This CDR3 comprises 16 residues. With 6 bases clipped from V and 8 bases from J, the junction kept 14 bases outside the gene matches. Germline lookup yields CDR1 KGHDR and CDR2 SFDVKD.

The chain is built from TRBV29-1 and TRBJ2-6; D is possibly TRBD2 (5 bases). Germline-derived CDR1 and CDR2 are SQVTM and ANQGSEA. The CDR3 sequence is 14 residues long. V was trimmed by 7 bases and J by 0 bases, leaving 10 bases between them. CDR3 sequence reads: CSALGVSGANVLTF. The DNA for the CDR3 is TGCAGCGCCTTGGGAGTCTCTGGGGCCAACGTCCTGACTTTC.

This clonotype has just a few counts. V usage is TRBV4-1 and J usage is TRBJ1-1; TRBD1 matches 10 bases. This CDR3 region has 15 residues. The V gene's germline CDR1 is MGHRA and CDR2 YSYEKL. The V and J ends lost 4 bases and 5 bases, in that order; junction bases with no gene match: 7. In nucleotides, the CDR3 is TGCGCCAGCAGCCCAGGAGGACAGGGGGTAACTGAAGCTTTCTTT. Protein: CASSPGGQGVTEAFF.